This entry features one T cell receptor (beta chain) sequence. This clonotype was seen more than once but under ten times. No antigen is known for it. No base-level quality is on record; no much larger clone is a single base apart. These data are taken from a study of early T cells in non-severe SARS-CoV-2 infection (dated by TCRdb to the early 2020s). Looking at the study overall: Because TCR sequencing was done on bulk RNA from unsorted whole blood, the alpha and beta chains could not be paired.

Library prep was done by 5' RACE. The run used a NextSeq 500. In the TCR library protocol, unique molecular identifiers were attached to individual cDNA molecules to correct for PCR bias and sequencing error. TCR alpha and beta chains were both sequenced, and the abundances of alpha and beta sequences in each sample were closely correlated with each other. Processing in the source paper ran as follows. V gene, J gene and CDR3 annotation of TCR sequences was performed with Decombinator V4. Expanded TCRs were defined as changing significantly between any two time points under a Poisson model with p below 0.0001. TCR abundances were normalised to the total number of TCRs sequenced per sample and expressed as counts per million. MAIT TCRs were defined by TRAV1-2 paired with TRAJ12, TRAJ20 or TRAJ33, and iNKT TCRs by TRAV10 paired with TRAJ18. VDJdb, accessed 1 November 2021, was searched for CMV, EBV and SARS-CoV-2 annotated TCRs, with TCRs annotated for multiple antigens excluded. TCRdb itself trimmed the public reads at Q25 with fastp, ran MiXCR and retained productive beta chains. Rows with one shared CDR3 protein collapse into an entry with the most common genes and DNA. The V and J calls, along with clone size, are taken from TCRdb and not from the paper's own processing. In this sample the table shows about 50,000 distinct CDR3 sequences, around a tenth of which occur a single time. The ten largest clonotypes hold just under 15% of the sample.

This was a case-control study nested in a cohort of healthcare workers in London, UK, who had nasopharyngeal swab PCR tests and blood samples taken every week. Healthcare workers were recruited during the week of the UK lockdown, between 23 and 31 March 2020, and followed weekly for up to 16 weeks. From the cysteine through the phenylalanine, the CDR3 covers 15 amino acids. The kept DNA is CDR3 alone, 45 bases in frame from the first base. CDR1 DFQATT and CDR2 SNEGSKA were looked up in the germline V gene (reference sequence). From V the trimming removes 5 bases and from J it removes 7 bases, while the gene matches leave 10 bases of the junction unaccounted for. General conclusions and limits of the study: VDJdb matching was skewed toward anti-spike CD8 responses and likely underestimated virus-specific expansions, missing private and CD4 specificities.

Source material: whole blood. This receptor was identified in an adult who was a healthcare worker with PCR-confirmed SARS-CoV-2 infection or an uninfected control (not recorded which). Here the chain combines TRBV20-1 and TRBJ2-7, and TRBD2 matches 14 of the central bases. The sequence in DNA is TGCAGTGCTCGGGGACTAGCGGGAGCCTCGGGGGAGCAGTACTTC. Translated, this gives CSARGLAGASGEQYF.